This T cell receptor (beta chain) was recorded in a study of blood T cell repertoires in COVID-19. Measured with immunoSEQ multiplex PCR; TCRdb has only the in-frame clones, and not every one. The table records about 210,000 clones, 84% of them present only once. This CDR3 region has 15 residues. V was pared by 6 bases and J by 7 bases, with 7 bases of the junction left unmatched. Germline CDR1 and CDR2: KGHDR and SFDVKD. This clone was observed at least ten times. Source material: peripheral blood. This receptor was taken from a woman aged 45-65 years with active or convalescent COVID-19. The chain combines TRBV24-1 with TRBJ1-6; 8 bases map to TRBD1. The CDR3 region has the DNA TGTGCCACCAGTTTGATACAGGGGGAAAATTCACCCCTCCACTTT. This encodes CATSLIQGENSPLHF.